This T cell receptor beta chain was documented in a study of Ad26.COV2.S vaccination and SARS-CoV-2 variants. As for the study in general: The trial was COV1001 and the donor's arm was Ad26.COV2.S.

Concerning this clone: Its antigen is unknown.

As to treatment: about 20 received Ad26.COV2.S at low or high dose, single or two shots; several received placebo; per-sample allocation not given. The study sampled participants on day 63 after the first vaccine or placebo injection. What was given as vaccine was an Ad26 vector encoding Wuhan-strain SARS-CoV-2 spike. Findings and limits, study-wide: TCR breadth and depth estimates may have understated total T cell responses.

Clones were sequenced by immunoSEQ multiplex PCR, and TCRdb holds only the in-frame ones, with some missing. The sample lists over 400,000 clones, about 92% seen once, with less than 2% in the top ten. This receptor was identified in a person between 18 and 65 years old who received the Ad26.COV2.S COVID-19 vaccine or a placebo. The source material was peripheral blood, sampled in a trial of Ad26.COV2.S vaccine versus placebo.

CDR3 region: CASSVDSYEQYF. The CDR3 region has the DNA TGTGCCAGCAGCGTGGACAGCTACGAGCAGTACTTC. This chain links TRBV5-4 with TRBJ2-7; TRBD1 is a possible D gene (6 bases). Looked up from germline, CDR1 is SGHNT and CDR2 is YYREEE (reference sequence). The V end was cut by 4 bases, the J end by 3 bases, with 8 bases between. This CDR3 has 12 residues.